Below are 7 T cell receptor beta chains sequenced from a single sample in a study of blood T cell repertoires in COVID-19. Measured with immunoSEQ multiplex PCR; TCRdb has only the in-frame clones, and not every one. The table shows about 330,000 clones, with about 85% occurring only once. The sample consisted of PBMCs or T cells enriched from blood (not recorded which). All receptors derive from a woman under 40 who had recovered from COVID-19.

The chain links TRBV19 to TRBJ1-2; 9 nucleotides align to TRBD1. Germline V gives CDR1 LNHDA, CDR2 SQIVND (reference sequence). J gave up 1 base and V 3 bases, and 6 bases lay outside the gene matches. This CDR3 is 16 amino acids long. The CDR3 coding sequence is TGTGCCAGTAGTATTGCTGACAGGGGGATTAACTATGGCTACACCTTC. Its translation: CASSIADRGINYGYTF.

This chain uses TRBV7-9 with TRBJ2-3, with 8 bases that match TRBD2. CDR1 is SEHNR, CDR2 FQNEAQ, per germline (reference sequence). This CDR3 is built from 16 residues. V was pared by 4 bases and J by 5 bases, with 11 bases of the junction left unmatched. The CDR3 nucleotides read TGTGCCAGCAGCTACGGACTAGCTGGTTCCGGAGATACGCAGTATTTT. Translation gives CASSYGLAGSGDTQYF.

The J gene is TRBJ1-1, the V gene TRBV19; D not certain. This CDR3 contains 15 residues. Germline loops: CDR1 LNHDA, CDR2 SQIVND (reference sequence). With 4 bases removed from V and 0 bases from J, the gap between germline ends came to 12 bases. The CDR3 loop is CASSTPFVLNTEAFF. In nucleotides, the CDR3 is TGTGCCAGTAGTACCCCGTTCGTCCTGAACACTGAAGCTTTCTTT.

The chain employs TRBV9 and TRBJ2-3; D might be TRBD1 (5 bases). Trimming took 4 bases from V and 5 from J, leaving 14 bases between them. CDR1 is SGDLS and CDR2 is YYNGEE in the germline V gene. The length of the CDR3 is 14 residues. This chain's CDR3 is CASSPWGREDTQYF. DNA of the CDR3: TGTGCCAGCAGCCCATGGGGCAGGGAAGATACGCAGTATTTT.

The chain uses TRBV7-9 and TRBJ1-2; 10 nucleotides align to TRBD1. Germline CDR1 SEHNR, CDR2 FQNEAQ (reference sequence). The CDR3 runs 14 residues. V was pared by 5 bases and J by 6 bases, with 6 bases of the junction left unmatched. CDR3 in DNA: TGTGCCAGCAGCCACGCCGGGACAGGGGATGGCTACACCTTC. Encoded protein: CASSHAGTGDGYTF. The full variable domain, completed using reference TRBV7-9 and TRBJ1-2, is DTGVSQNPRHKITKRGQNVTFRCDPISEHNRLYWYRQTLGQGPEFLTYFQNEAQLEKSRLLSDRFSAERPKGSFSTLEIQRTEQGDSAMYLCASSHAGTGDGYTFGSGTRLTVV.

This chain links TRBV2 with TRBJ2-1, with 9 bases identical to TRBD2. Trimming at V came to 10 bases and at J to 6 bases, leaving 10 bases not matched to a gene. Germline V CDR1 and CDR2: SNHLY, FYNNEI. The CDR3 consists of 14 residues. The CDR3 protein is CATSAGGPFNEQFF. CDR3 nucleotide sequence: TGTGCCACCTCGGCGGGGGGGCCATTCAATGAGCAGTTCTTC.

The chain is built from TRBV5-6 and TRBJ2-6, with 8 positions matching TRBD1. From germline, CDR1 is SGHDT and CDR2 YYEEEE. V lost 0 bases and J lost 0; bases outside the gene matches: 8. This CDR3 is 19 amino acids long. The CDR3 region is CASSLAGTGFPSGANVLTF. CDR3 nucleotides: TGTGCCAGCAGCTTGGCAGGGACAGGCTTCCCCTCTGGGGCCAACGTCCTGACTTTC.